This TCR beta chain was recorded in a study of blood T cell repertoires in COVID-19. This CDR3 contains 15 residues. Losses at the gene ends were 3 bases for V and 3 bases for J; bases not matched to a gene: 1. Germline V gene lookup returns CDR1 SGHRS and CDR2 YFSETQ. The assay was immunoSEQ multiplex PCR, and TCRdb's table has in-frame clones only and misses some. The sample has about 82,000 clones, about 82% seen once; the top ten hold 18%. The sequencing input was peripheral blood. This receptor was obtained from a man older than 75 with active or convalescent COVID-19. V usage is TRBV5-1 and J usage is TRBJ2-2; 11 bases line up with TRBD1. The CDR3 reads CASSSGQGDTGELFF. In DNA form, the CDR3 reads TGCGCCAGCAGCTCGGGACAGGGGGACACCGGGGAGCTGTTTTTT. The full variable domain, rest sourced from reference TRBV5-1 and TRBJ2-2, is KAGVTQTPRYLIKTRGQQVTLSCSPISGHRSVSWYQQTPGQGLQFLFEYFSETQRNKGNFPGRFSGRQFSNSRSEMNVSTLELGDSALYLCASSSGQGDTGELFFGEGSRLTVL.